The rows below give T cell receptor beta chains drawn from one sample of a study of CD8 T cells in ankylosing spondylitis. TCRdb fed the 5' RACE reads into MiXCR, producing one record per CDR3 protein. This sample has over 700,000 distinct CDR3 sequences, with over 15% found just once. The sequenced sample was blood, either unsorted or a sorted T cell fraction (not recorded which). These TCRs come from a male donor with ankylosing spondylitis. CDR3s include the opening cysteine and the closing phenylalanine or tryptophan. D genes are given only for firm matches. Size values are once, few and many counts, or a class for expanded clones, and some rows have none.

size	J	D	V	CDR3	DNA
-	TRBJ2-1	TRBD2	TRBV15	CATSAGDTAYNEQFF	TGTGCCACCTCCGCGGGGGATACCGCCTACAATGAGCAGTTCTTC
-	TRBJ2-7	TRBD1	TRBV15	CATSRMQGAYEQYF	TGTGCCACCAGCAGAATGCAGGGGGCATACGAGCAGTACTTC
-	TRBJ2-6	TRBD2	TRBV11-2	CASSPGGDVYSGANVLTF	TGTGCCAGCAGCCCGGGGGGGGACGTTTACTCTGGGGCCAACGTCCTGACTTTC
few	TRBJ2-3	TRBD2	TRBV5-1	CASSFSSGRVADTQYF	TGCGCCAGCAGCTTCTCTAGCGGGAGAGTGGCAGATACGCAGTATTTT
few	TRBJ1-1	-	TRBV2	CASSELRGTEAFF	TGTGCCAGCAGTGAACTGAGGGGAACTGAAGCTTTCTTT
few	TRBJ1-6	-	TRBV11-2	CASNRGDEYSPLHF	TGTGCCAGCAATAGAGGGGATGAATATTCACCCCTCCACTTT
-	TRBJ2-2	-	TRBV12-3/TRBV12-4	CASSLGWDIGELFF	TGTGCCAGCAGTTTAGGATGGGACATCGGGGAGCTGTTTTTT
few	TRBJ2-1	TRBD2	TRBV14	CASSQALAGGPTYNEQFF	TGTGCCAGCAGCCAAGCGCTAGCGGGGGGGCCCACCTACAATGAGCAGTTCTTC
few	TRBJ2-7	TRBD1	TRBV28	CASSKIDRGYPPDSYEQYF	TGTGCCAGCAGTAAAATCGACAGGGGTTATCCCCCTGACTCCTACGAGCAGTACTTC
few	TRBJ1-1	-	TRBV5-1	CASSSSRTGKTEAFF	TGCGCCAGCAGCTCTTCCCGGACGGGGAAAACTGAAGCTTTCTTT
-	TRBJ1-1	TRBD1	TRBV6-1	CASKSGQGPNTEAFF	TGTGCCAGCAAAAGCGGACAGGGACCGAACACTGAAGCTTTCTTT
-	TRBJ2-7	-	TRBV29-1	CSVGEDRPYEQYF	TGCAGCGTTGGGGAGGACAGACCCTACGAGCAGTACTTC
few	TRBJ2-3	TRBD2	TRBV20-1	CSARDPGFAGGADTQYF	TGCAGTGCTAGAGATCCCGGTTTTGCGGGGGGGGCAGATACGCAGTATTTT
-	TRBJ2-3	TRBD1	TRBV7-3	CASSQGQDTDTQYF	TGTGCCAGCAGCCAAGGACAGGACACAGATACGCAGTATTTT
few	TRBJ2-5	TRBD2	TRBV7-2	CASSLGSSGSETQYF	TGTGCCAGCAGCTTAGGGTCTAGCGGGTCAGAGACCCAGTACTTC
few	TRBJ2-2	TRBD2	TRBV12-3/TRBV12-4	CASSPGLVSTGELFF	TGTGCCAGCAGTCCCGGACTAGTGAGCACCGGGGAGCTGTTTTTT
few	TRBJ2-7	-	TRBV12-3/TRBV12-4	CASSSSYSYEQYF	TGTGCCAGCAGTTCCAGCTACTCCTACGAGCAGTACTTC
many	TRBJ1-6	-	TRBV25-1	CASSEPGNPKSPLHF	TGTGCCAGCAGTGAACCGGGAAATCCCAAATCACCCCTCCACTTT
few	TRBJ2-1	TRBD2	TRBV7-9	CASRRDSGVYEQFF	TGTGCCAGCAGGCGCGATAGCGGGGTCTATGAGCAGTTCTTC
few	TRBJ2-3	TRBD1	TRBV5-4	CASSLDRGVTDTQYF	TGTGCCAGCAGCCTCGACAGGGGGGTCACAGATACGCAGTATTTT